These 16 T cell receptor beta chains were all obtained from the same sample, sequenced in a study of technical replicates of blood from several donors. The table came from immunoSEQ multiplex PCR; TCRdb's copy has only in-frame clones and leaves some out. The sample contains around 80,000 clones, more than 95% of which appear only once. Input material: T cells isolated from PBMCs. All receptors derive from a human donor in good health.

The genes are TRBV4-1 and TRBJ1-5; D may be TRBD1 (5 bases). With 0 bases removed from V and 6 bases from J, the gap between germline ends came to 15 bases. Looked up from germline, CDR1 is MGHRA and CDR2 is YSYEKL. This CDR3 contains 16 residues. The DNA for the CDR3 is TGCGCCAGCAGCCAAGATATGACCTCCGGGGGTCAGCCCCAGCATTTT. This sequence encodes CASSQDMTSGGQPQHF.

This clone was observed a single time. The genes are TRBV18 and TRBJ1-2; TRBD1 might be the D (6 bases). CDR1 and CDR2 from the germline V gene are KGHSH and LQKENI. This CDR3 has 14 amino acids. V was cut by 3 bases and J by 5 bases, with 13 bases left in between. Here the CDR3 DNA reads TGTGCCAGCTCACCCAAACAGGGTCGGTATGGCTACACCTTC. Translation: CASSPKQGRYGYTF.

This rearrangement joins TRBV9 to TRBJ1-2; D remains ambiguous. CDR1 and CDR2 from the germline V gene are SGDLS and YYNGEE. The CDR3 has 12 residues. Trimming stripped 0 bases from V and 4 bases from J, with 4 bases between. The CDR3 coding sequence is TGTGCCAGCAGCGTAGCTTTCTATGGCTACACCTTC. This codes for CASSVAFYGYTF. The entire variable domain, with the rest obtained from reference TRBV9 and TRBJ1-2, is as follows: DSGVTQTPKHLITATGQRVTLRCSPRSGDLSVYWYQQSLDQGLQFLIQYYNGEERAKGNILERFSAQQFPDLHSELNLSSLELGDSALYFCASSVAFYGYTFGSGTRLTVV.

The chain links TRBV10-3 to TRBJ2-5, with 9 bases lining up with TRBD2. There are 16 residues in the CDR3. The germline CDR1 and CDR2 sequences are ENHRY and SYGVKD. The J segment lost 5 bases and the V segment lost 8 bases, leaving 15 bases of the junction unmatched. The CDR3 here is CAIAATVAGAGETQYF. The CDR3 DNA sequence: TGTGCCATCGCTGCGACAGTAGCGGGAGCAGGGGAGACCCAGTACTTC.

The J gene is TRBJ2-3, the V gene TRBV5-1; TRBD1 agrees at 8 bases. The CDR3 runs 16 residues. V lost 4 bases and J lost 5; bases outside the gene matches: 12. In germline, CDR1 is SGHRS, CDR2 YFSETQ. CDR3 bases: TGCGCCAGCAGCCCAAGGACAGGGATACTCAGAGATACGCAGTATTTT. Residues: CASSPRTGILRDTQYF.

CDR3 sequence reads: CASTQGGGYGYTF. In nucleotides, the CDR3 is TGTGCCAGCACGCAGGGAGGGGGCTATGGCTACACCTTC. The V gene is TRBV28, the J gene TRBJ1-2; weak D call: TRBD1 (6 bases). There are 13 residues in the CDR3. Trimming took off 7 bases at V and 4 bases at J, with 13 bases between the two ends. Germline lookup yields CDR1 MDHEN and CDR2 SYDVKM.

In its sample, this clone was seen once. This chain joins TRBV9 and TRBJ1-3, with unresolved D. The V end was cut by 4 bases, the J end by 4 bases, with 15 bases between. Germline values: CDR1 SGDLS, CDR2 YYNGEE. The CDR3 spans 15 residues. DNA for the CDR3: TGTGCCAGCAGCTTCGACACGACCACGGGAAACACCATATATTTT. Amino acid sequence: CASSFDTTTGNTIYF.

The chain joins TRBV28 to TRBJ1-1; 8 nucleotides align to TRBD1. This CDR3 has 13 amino acids. The junction had 4 bases not matched to a gene; V was cut back by 6 bases and J by 4 bases. Germline CDR1 is MDHEN and CDR2 is SYDVKM. As DNA, the CDR3 is TGTGCCAGCAGCCAGGGGGCGCCCACTGAAGCTTTCTTT. It specifies CASSQGAPTEAFF.

The gene calls are TRBV19 and TRBJ1-2, with D hard to call. Germline V gives CDR1 LNHDA, CDR2 SQIVND (reference sequence). V lost 1 base and J 3 bases, leaving 18 bases between the germline ends. The CDR3 length is 17 residues. The CDR3 DNA is TGTGCCAGTAGTATAGGGGTCGGTTCAAGAGGAGACTATGGCTACACCTTC. The encoded protein is CASSIGVGSRGDYGYTF.

The chain is built from TRBV10-3 and TRBJ1-2, with 8 bases fitting TRBD1. With V trimmed by 4 bases and J by 4 bases, 2 bases remained unmatched. Germline values: CDR1 ENHRY, CDR2 SYGVKD. CDR3 length equals 13 residues. CDR3 nucleotide sequence: TGTGCCATCAGTGTCGACAGGGGCTATGGCTACACCTTC. It specifies CAISVDRGYGYTF.

The chain has TRBV7-9 and TRBJ1-5; 11 bases are a match to TRBD1. In germline, CDR1 is SEHNR, CDR2 FQNEAQ (reference sequence). The CDR3 extends over 17 amino acids. V lost 2 bases, J lost 5 bases, and 8 bases stayed unmatched. The CDR3 here is CASSLSRTGGRDQPQHF. In DNA, the CDR3 is TGTGCCAGCAGCTTATCAAGGACAGGGGGCAGGGATCAGCCCCAGCATTTT.

The chain carries TRBV28 and TRBJ2-7; D remains unclear. The CDR3 sequence is 12 residues long. V gave up 5 bases and J gave up 0 bases, with 5 bases separating them. Per the germline V gene, CDR1 is MDHEN and CDR2 is SYDVKM. In nucleotides, the CDR3 is TGTGCCAGCAGTACCAGCTCCTACGAGCAGTACTTC. Residues: CASSTSSYEQYF.

The chain combines TRBV30 with TRBJ1-1, with D unresolved. Germline V gene data show CDR1 as GTSNPN and CDR2 as SVGIG (reference sequence). The V end lost 1 base, the J end lost 0 bases, and 6 bases lay between the germline ends. The CDR3 sequence is 13 residues long. The CDR3 region is CAWSDSLNTEAFF. The CDR3 DNA follows: TGTGCCTGGAGTGACAGCCTGAACACTGAAGCTTTCTTT. The variable domain in full, with the rest retrieved from reference TRBV30 and TRBJ1-1, is SQTIHQWPATLVQPVGSPLSLECTVEGTSNPNLYWYRQAAGRGLQLLFYSVGIGQISSEVPQNLSASRPQDRQFILSSKKLLLSDSGFYLCAWSDSLNTEAFFGQGTRLTVV.

In DNA, the CDR3 is TGTGCCAGCAGTACATTCAACTATGGCTACACCTTC. Protein: CASSTFNYGYTF. The chain is built from TRBV6-1 and TRBJ1-2; D unresolved. Per the germline V gene, CDR1 is MNHNS and CDR2 is SASEGT. With 5 bases removed from V and 2 bases from J, the gap between germline ends came to 6 bases. The CDR3 is made up of 12 amino acids.

The chain combines TRBV27 with TRBJ1-6, with 12 nucleotides matching TRBD1. Germline CDR1 MNHEY, CDR2 SMNVEV (reference sequence). This CDR3 comprises 21 residues. Trimming took 5 bases from V and 0 from J; bases not matched to a gene: 14. The CDR3 sequence is CASSPGTGGISPSSYNSPLHF. The DNA of the CDR3 is TGTGCCAGCAGTCCGGGGACAGGGGGCATTTCGCCGAGCTCCTATAATTCACCCCTCCACTTT.

The chain combines TRBV28 with TRBJ1-1, with D unclear. Germline assignment: CDR1 MDHEN and CDR2 SYDVKM. The CDR3 is 17 amino acids. The ends were cut back, 6 bases at V and 2 bases at J, with 22 bases in the middle. The CDR3: CASRSPGKDVGNTEAFF. The CDR3, as DNA: TGTGCCAGCAGATCCCCGGGAAAGGATGTTGGAAACACTGAAGCTTTCTTT.